This entry features one T cell receptor beta chain sequence. The donors were members of the roughly 120-subject validation cohort (separate from the approximately 670-subject first cohort). TCRdb's table, derived via immunoSEQ multiplex PCR, lists solely in-frame clones and lacks some. This sample has around 71,000 clones, with about 94% found just once. Trimming removed 0 bases from V and 4 bases from J, with 6 bases in between. Germline V gene lookup returns CDR1 LGHNA and CDR2 YNFKEQ. The CDR3 runs to 13 residues. This record belongs to a study of cytomegalovirus exposure and HLA in healthy donors.

The chain joins TRBV4-2 to TRBJ1-2, with D unclear. This clonotype originated in a man in his late teens or twenties in good health and CMV-seropositive. The sample taken for sequencing was PBMCs. CDR3 loop: CASSQEAGYGYTF. For the CDR3, the DNA is TGTGCCAGCAGCCAAGAGGCGGGCTATGGCTACACCTTC.